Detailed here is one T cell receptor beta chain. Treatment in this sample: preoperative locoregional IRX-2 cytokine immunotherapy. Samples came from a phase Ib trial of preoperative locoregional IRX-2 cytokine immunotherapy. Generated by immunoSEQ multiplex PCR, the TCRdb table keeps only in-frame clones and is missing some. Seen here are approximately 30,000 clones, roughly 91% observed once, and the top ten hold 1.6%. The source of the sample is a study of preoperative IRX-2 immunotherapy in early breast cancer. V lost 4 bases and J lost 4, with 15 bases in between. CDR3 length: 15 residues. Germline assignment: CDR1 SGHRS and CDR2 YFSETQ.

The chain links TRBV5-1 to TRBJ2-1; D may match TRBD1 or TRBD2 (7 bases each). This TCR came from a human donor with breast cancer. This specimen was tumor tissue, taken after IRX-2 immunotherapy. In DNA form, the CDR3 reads TGCGCCAGCAGCATACGACAGGGAGGGTACAATGAGCAGTTCTTC. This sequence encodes CASSIRQGGYNEQFF.